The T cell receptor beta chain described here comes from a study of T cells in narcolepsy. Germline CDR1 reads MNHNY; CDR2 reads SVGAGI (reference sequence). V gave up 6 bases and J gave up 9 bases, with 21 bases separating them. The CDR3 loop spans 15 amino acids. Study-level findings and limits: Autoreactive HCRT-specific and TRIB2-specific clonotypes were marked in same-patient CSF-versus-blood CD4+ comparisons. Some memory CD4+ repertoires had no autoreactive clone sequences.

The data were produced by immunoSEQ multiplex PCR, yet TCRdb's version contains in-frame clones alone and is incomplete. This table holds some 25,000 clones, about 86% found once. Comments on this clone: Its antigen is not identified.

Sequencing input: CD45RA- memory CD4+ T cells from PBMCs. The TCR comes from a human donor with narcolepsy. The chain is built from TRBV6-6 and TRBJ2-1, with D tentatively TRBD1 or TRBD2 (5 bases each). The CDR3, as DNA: TGTGCCAGCAGCCCCTTGGGGACCGAAGGACCTGAGCAGTTCTTC. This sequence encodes CASSPLGTEGPEQFF.